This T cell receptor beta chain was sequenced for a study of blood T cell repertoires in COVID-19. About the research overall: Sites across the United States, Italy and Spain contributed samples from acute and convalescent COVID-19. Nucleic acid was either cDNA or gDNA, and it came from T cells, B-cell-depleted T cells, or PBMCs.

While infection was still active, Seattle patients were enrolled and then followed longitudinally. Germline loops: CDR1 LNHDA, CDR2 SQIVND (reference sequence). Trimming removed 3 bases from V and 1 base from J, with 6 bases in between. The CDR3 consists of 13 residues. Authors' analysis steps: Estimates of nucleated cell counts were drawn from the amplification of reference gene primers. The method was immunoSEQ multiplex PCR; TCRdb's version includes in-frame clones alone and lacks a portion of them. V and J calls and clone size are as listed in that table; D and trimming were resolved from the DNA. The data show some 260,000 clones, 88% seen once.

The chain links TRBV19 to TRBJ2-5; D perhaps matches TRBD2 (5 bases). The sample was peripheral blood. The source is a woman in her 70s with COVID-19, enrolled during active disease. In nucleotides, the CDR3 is TGTGCCAGTAGTATCGGACTCCAAGAGACCCAGTACTTC. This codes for CASSIGLQETQYF. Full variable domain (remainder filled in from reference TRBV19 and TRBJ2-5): DGGITQSPKYLFRKEGQNVTLSCEQNLNHDAMYWYRQDPGQGLRLIYYSQIVNDFQKGDIAEGYSVSREKKESFPLTVTSAQKNPTAFYLCASSIGLQETQYFGPGTRLLVL.